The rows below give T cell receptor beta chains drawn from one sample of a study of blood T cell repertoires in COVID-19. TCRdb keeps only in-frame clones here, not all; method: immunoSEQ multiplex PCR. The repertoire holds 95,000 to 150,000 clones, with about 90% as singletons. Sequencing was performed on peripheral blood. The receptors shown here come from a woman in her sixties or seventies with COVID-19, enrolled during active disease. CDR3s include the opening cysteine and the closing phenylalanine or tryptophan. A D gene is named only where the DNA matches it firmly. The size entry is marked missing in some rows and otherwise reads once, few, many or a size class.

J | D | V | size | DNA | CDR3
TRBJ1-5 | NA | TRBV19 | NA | TGTGCCAGTAGTAAAACCCAGGGTATGGGTCATCAGCCCCAGCATTTT | CASSKTQGMGHQPQHF
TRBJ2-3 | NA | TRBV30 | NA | TGTGCCTGGAGTGTAAGTACAGTCGCAGATACGCAGTATTTT | CAWSVSTVADTQYF
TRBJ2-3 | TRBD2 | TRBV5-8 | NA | TGTGCCAGCAGCCCGCGGGTTAGCGGGGGGTTGAATACGCAGTATTTT | CASSPRVSGGLNTQYF
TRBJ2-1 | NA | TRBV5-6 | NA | TGTGCCAGCAGCTTGGCTAGCCTGTTGGGTAATGAGCAGTTCTTC | CASSLASLLGNEQFF
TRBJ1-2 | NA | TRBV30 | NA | TGTGCCTGGAGTCTAAACAGGGATGGTGGCTACACCTTC | CAWSLNRDGGYTF
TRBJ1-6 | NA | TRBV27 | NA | TGTGCCAGCAGTTTGTACAGGGATTCTTATAATTCACCCCTCCACTTT | CASSLYRDSYNSPLHF
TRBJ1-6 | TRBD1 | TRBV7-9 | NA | TGTGCCAGCAATACAGGGGGGGTTTCTTCACCCCTCCACTTT | CASNTGGVSSPLHF
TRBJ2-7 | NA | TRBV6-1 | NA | TGTGCCAGCAGTGATCTGACAGGCTCCAAGTCCGAGCAGTACTTC | CASSDLTGSKSEQYF
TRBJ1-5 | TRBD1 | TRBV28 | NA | TGTGCCAGCAGCCCTAGGACAGGCTACAATCAGCCCCAGCATTTT | CASSPRTGYNQPQHF
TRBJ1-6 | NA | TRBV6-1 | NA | TGTGCCAGCAGTGAAATCTACGGGTCTTCACCCCTCCACTTT | CASSEIYGSSPLHF
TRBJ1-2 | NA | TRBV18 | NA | TGTGCCAGCTCACCAGACAGTAACTATGGCTACACCTTC | CASSPDSNYGYTF
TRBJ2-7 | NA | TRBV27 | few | TGTGCCAGCAGTACGAAACGGGTGGGCGAGCAGTACTTC | CASSTKRVGEQYF
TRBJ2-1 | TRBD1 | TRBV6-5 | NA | TGTGCCAGCAGTTTGGACAGGGACAATGAGCAGTTCTTC | CASSLDRDNEQFF
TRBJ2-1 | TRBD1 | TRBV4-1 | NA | TGCGCCAGCAGCCCCGACAGGGAGCGTGAGCAGTTCTTC | CASSPDREREQFF
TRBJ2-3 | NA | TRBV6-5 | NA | TGTGCCAGCAGAATGACAGGTCCCACAGATACGCAGTATTTT | CASRMTGPTDTQYF
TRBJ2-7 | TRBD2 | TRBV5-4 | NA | TGTGCCAGCTCCACTAGCGGCTCCTACGAGCAGTACTTC | CASSTSGSYEQYF
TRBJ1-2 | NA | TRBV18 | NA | TGTGCCAGCTCACCACCGACAGAGAGTTATGGCTACACCTTC | CASSPPTESYGYTF
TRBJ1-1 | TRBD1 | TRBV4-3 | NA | TGCGCCAGCAGCGAAACAGGGGGATCATGGAACACTGAAGCTTTCTTT | CASSETGGSWNTEAFF
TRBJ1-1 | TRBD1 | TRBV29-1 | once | TGCAGCGTTGCACAGGGGACGGAGACTGAAGCTTTCTTT | CSVAQGTETEAFF
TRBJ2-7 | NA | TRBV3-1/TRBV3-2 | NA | TGTGCCAGCAGCCAACGCTCCTCGACTTTACCCTACGAGCAGTACTTC | CASSQRSSTLPYEQYF
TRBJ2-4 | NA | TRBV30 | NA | TGTGCCTGGAGTCAGCCCCGAAAGGAGAACATTCAGTACTTC | CAWSQPRKENIQYF
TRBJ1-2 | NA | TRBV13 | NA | TGTGCCAGCAGCTTAGCGGGGGGCCCGGGCGGCTACACCTTC | CASSLAGGPGGYTF
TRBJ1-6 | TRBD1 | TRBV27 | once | TGTGCCAGCAGTTCGGGACAGGATAATTCACCCCTCCACTTT | CASSSGQDNSPLHF
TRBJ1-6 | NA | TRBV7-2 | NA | TGTGCCAGCAGCTTAAGGCAGGGGAATAATTCACCCCTCCACTTT | CASSLRQGNNSPLHF
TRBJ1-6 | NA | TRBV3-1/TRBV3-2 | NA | TGTGCCAGCAGCCTCCTCCCGACAGAGTATAATTCACCCCTCCACTTT | CASSLLPTEYNSPLHF
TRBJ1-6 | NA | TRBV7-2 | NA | TGTGCCAGCAGCTTAGTGGCGGGGGTTAATTCACCCCTCCACTTT | CASSLVAGVNSPLHF
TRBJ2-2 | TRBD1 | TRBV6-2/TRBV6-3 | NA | TGTGCCAGCAGTTACGTTCAGGGGGCTAACACCGGGGAGCTGTTTTTT | CASSYVQGANTGELFF
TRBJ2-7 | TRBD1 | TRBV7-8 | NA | TGTGCCAGCAGCTTTAAGGGACAGGGTTTTTACGAGCAGTACTTC | CASSFKGQGFYEQYF
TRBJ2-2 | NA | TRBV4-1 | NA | TGCGCCAGCAGCCAAGAGGGGGCGAGGACCGGGGAGCTGTTTTTT | CASSQEGARTGELFF
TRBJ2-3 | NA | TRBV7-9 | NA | TGTGCCAGCAGCTACACAGTATCCACAGATACGCAGTATTTT | CASSYTVSTDTQYF
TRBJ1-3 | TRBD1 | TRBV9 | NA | TGTGCCAGCAGCGTGACAGGGGACTCTGGAAACACCATATATTTT | CASSVTGDSGNTIYF
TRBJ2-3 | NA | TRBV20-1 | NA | TGCAGTGCTAGTCCCGGGAGACCCACAGATACGCAGTATTTT | CSASPGRPTDTQYF
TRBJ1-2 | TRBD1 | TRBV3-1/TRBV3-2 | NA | TGTGCCAGCAGCCAGGCTGGGACAGTCTATGGCTACACCTTC | CASSQAGTVYGYTF
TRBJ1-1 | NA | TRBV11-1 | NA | TGTGCCAGCAGCCTAGCCCGGGGCACTGAAGCTTTCTTT | CASSLARGTEAFF
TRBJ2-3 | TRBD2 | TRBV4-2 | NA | TGTGCCAGCAGCCAACCCCCGGGACTAGCGGGGGCAGATACGCAGTATTTT | CASSQPPGLAGADTQYF
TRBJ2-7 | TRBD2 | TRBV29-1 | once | TGCAGCGTCGAGACTAGCGGAACCTACGAGCAGTACTTC | CSVETSGTYEQYF
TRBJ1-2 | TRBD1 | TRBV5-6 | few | TGTGCCAGCAGCAGAGGACAGGGAGGCTATGGCTACACCTTC | CASSRGQGGYGYTF
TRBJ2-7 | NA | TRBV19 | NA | TGTGCCAGTAGTATAGAGCTCGACAGTTACGAGCAGTACTTC | CASSIELDSYEQYF
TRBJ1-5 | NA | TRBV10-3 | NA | TGTGCCATCAGTGCCAGGGATCAGCCCCAGCATTTT | CAISARDQPQHF
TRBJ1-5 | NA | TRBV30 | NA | TGTGCCTGGAGCGATCTCAGGGGACGTAGCAATCAGCCCCAGCATTTT | CAWSDLRGRSNQPQHF
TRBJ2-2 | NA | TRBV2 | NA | TGTGCCAGCAGACAGGGTCCGAACACCGGGGAGCTGTTTTTT | CASRQGPNTGELFF
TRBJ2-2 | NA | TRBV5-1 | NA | TGCGCCAGCAGCTTGGGACTTATAAACACCGGGGAGCTGTTTTTT | CASSLGLINTGELFF
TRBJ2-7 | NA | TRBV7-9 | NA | TGTGCCAGCAGCCGTCCGGGCAGGGAACATTACGAGCAGTACTTC | CASSRPGREHYEQYF
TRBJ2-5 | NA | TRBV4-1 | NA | TGCGCCAGCAGCGCGGGGACGGCCTTTAGGGCCCAGTACTTC | CASSAGTAFRAQYF
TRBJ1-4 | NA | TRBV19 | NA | TGTGCCAGTAGTATAGATCGAGGGACAACTAATGAAAAACTGTTTTTT | CASSIDRGTTNEKLFF
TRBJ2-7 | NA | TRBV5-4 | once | TGTGCCAGCAGCTCGGCGGGGTTTTACGAGCAGTACTTC | CASSSAGFYEQYF
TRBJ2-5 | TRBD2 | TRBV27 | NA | TGTGCCAGCCCTCCCGAGAAACTAGCGGGCCCCCAAGAGACCCAGTACTTC | CASPPEKLAGPQETQYF
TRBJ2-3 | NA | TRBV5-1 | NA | TGCGCCAGCAGCCTCCTCGTGCTGGCTCGCACAGATACGCAGTATTTT | CASSLLVLARTDTQYF
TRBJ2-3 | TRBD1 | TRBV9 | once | TGTGCCAGCAGCCAGGGGGTAGCTGGGTCGAGTGAGTATTTT | CASSQGVAGSSEYF
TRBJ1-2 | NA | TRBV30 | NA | TGTGCCTGGAGTGTTTTTGAGAAGGGCTACACCTTC | CAWSVFEKGYTF
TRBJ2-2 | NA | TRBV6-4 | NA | TGTGCCAGCAGGAGGGAAGTCGCCGGGGAGCTGTTTTTT | CASRREVAGELFF
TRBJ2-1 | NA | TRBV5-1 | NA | TGCGCCAGCAGCTTGCCGGGGCAGGGGCTTACTGAGCAGTTCTTC | CASSLPGQGLTEQFF
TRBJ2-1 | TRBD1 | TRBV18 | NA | TGTGCCAGCTCACCCGGGACAGGGCTCAATGAGCAGTTCTTC | CASSPGTGLNEQFF
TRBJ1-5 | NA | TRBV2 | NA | TGTGCCAGCAGTGGCGGCGTCAATCAGCCCCAGCATTTT | CASSGGVNQPQHF
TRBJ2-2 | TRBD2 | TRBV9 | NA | TGTGCCAGCAGCGCCCCGACTAGCTACACCGGGGAGCTGTTTTTT | CASSAPTSYTGELFF
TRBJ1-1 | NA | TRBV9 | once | TGTGCCAGCAGCCCCGGTCCGGAGAGAGACACTGAAGCTTTCTTT | CASSPGPERDTEAFF
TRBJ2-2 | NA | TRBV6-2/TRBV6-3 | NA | TGTGCCAGCAGTCTCCTGGGTGGGGGCGCCACCGGGGAGCTGTTTTTT | CASSLLGGGATGELFF
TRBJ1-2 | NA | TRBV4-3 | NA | TGCGCCAGCAGCCAAGACTACCCCGGGAAACCCCCGAGGGGCTACACCTTC | CASSQDYPGKPPRGYTF
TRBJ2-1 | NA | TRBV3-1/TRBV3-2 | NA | TGTGCCAGCAGCCAACGGGGGGCCAACGAGCAGTTCTTC | CASSQRGANEQFF
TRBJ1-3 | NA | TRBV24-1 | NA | TGTGCCACCAGTGCCGGCAGCGGCTCCCCCATATATTTT | CATSAGSGSPIYF